What follows is one T cell receptor (beta chain) and its context. Antigen: not known. The sample originates from a study of shared clonotypes between healthy human individuals. Across the whole study: Per-donor plates numbered three CD4 naive, three CD4 memory, two CD8 naive and one CD8 memory. Study conclusions and caveats: Non-shared clonotypes displayed generation probabilities falling below those of clonotypes present in all four donors. Among the subsets, naive ones generally showed larger estimated richness than memory ones.

The CDR3 loop spans 15 amino acids. In germline, CDR1 is SGDLS, CDR2 YYNGEE. V trimming: 0 bases; J trimming: 8 bases; junction bases outside the gene matches: 5. TCRdb's table, derived via immunoSEQ multiplex PCR, lists solely in-frame clones and lacks some. Among approximately 2,000,000 clones listed, around 92% were seen once. The J gene is TRBJ2-1, the V gene TRBV9; 10 nucleotides agree with TRBD2. The sample was naive CD4+ T cells from PBMCs. Subset denoted: CD45RA+ positively selected. The source of this sequence is a man aged 18-30 years in good health. Some clones in this sample may be carry-over from other donors' samples. CDR3 bases: TGTGCCAGCAGCGTAGTGGCTAGCGGGAGCTATGAGCAGTTCTTC. This codes for CASSVVASGSYEQFF.